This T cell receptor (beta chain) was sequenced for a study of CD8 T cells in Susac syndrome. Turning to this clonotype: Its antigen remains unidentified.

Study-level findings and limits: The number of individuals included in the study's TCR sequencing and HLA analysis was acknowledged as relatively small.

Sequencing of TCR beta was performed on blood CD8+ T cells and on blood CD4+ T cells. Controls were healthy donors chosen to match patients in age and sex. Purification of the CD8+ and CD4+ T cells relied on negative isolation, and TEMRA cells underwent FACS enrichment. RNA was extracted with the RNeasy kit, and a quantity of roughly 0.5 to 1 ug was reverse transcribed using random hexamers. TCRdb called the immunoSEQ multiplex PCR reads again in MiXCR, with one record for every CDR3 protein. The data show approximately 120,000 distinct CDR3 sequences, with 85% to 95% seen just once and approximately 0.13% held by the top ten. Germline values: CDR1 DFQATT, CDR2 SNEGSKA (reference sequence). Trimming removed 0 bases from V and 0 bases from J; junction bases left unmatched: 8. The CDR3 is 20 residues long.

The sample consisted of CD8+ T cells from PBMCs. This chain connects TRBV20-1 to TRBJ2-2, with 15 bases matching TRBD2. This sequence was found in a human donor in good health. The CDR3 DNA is TGCAGTGCTAGAGATGGGGCAGGGACTAGCGGGAGGACGAACACCGGGGAGCTGTTTTTT. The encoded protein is CSARDGAGTSGRTNTGELFF.